Listed below are T cell receptor beta chains from one sample, sequenced in a study of shared clonotypes between healthy human individuals. Clones were read by immunoSEQ multiplex PCR, and TCRdb kept only the in-frame ones, dropping some. Altogether 180,000 or so clones are present, 90% to 95% being singletons, with the ten largest covering 0.067%. Sample: naive CD4+ T cells sorted from blood. These receptors all stem from a young woman in good health. CDR3s include the opening cysteine and the closing phenylalanine or tryptophan. The order of the fields is clone size, V gene, D gene, J gene, CDR3 DNA, CDR3 protein. D genes are given only for firm matches. The size entry is marked missing in some rows and otherwise reads once, few, many or a size class.

once	TRBV7-8	NA	TRBJ1-2	TGTGCCAGCAGCCCAACGACAGGCAACTATGGCTACACCTTC	CASSPTTGNYGYTF
once	TRBV28	TRBD1	TRBJ1-5	TGTGCCAGCAGTTTAGAGGGGGCTTGGCAGCCCCAGCATTTT	CASSLEGAWQPQHF
NA	TRBV5-1	TRBD1	TRBJ1-2	TGCGCCAGCAGCCTAATCGAGACAGGGGGCAACTATGGCTACACCTTC	CASSLIETGGNYGYTF
NA	TRBV28	NA	TRBJ2-7	TGTGCCACTCAATTTACCGGGACACCCTACGAGCAGTACTTC	CATQFTGTPYEQYF
NA	TRBV6-5	NA	TRBJ1-6	TGTGCCAGCGTGGGGAGGGCGAATTCACCCCTCCACTTT	CASVGRANSPLHF
NA	TRBV7-9	TRBD2	TRBJ2-1	TGTGCCAGCAGCTTAAATAGCGGGAGCCATGAGCAGTTCTTC	CASSLNSGSHEQFF
NA	TRBV4-2	NA	TRBJ2-3	TGTGCCAGCAGCCGCGGGGCTAGCGGCACAGATACGCAGTATTTT	CASSRGASGTDTQYF
NA	TRBV10-1	TRBD2	TRBJ2-7	TGCGCCAGCATTCGCGGGAGACCCTACGAGCAGTACTTC	CASIRGRPYEQYF
once	TRBV15	NA	TRBJ1-2	TGTGCCACCAGCAGAGATCCGGCAGATGGCTACACCTTC	CATSRDPADGYTF
NA	TRBV27	NA	TRBJ1-1	TGTGCCAGCAGTTTATCGGGTCATCTCAACACTGAAGCTTTCTTT	CASSLSGHLNTEAFF
NA	TRBV30	NA	TRBJ1-1	TGTGCTGGCGGGCAGGGGATCCTCCAACTATCAACTGAAGCTTTCTTT	CAGGQGILQLSTEAFF
NA	TRBV10-3	NA	TRBJ2-7	TGTGCCATCAGCCCTTCGACTGGAACCTACGAGCAGTACTTC	CAISPSTGTYEQYF
NA	TRBV19	NA	TRBJ1-1	TGTGCCAGTACCCCCGAATTGAACACTGAAGCTTTCTTT	CASTPELNTEAFF
NA	TRBV29-1	NA	TRBJ1-2	TGCAGCGTTAAGGTTGGTCACCGGGACCGAAGATATGGCTACACCTTC	CSVKVGHRDRRYGYTF
NA	TRBV5-8	TRBD1	TRBJ2-7	TGTGCCAGCAGCTTGGCGGACAGGGGCGGCTTCTACGAGCAGTACTTC	CASSLADRGGFYEQYF
NA	TRBV5-1	TRBD2	TRBJ2-7	TGCGCCAGCAGCTTAGAAGCGGGAGCCTCCTACGAGCAGTACTTC	CASSLEAGASYEQYF
NA	TRBV28	NA	TRBJ2-3	TGTGCCAGCAGTTTATCAGGGGCTGCAGATACGCAGTATTTT	CASSLSGAADTQYF
NA	TRBV6-5	NA	TRBJ2-1	TGTGCCAGCAGCCCCGTCCTCTCCTACAATGAGCAGTTCTTC	CASSPVLSYNEQFF
NA	TRBV7-6	TRBD2	TRBJ2-7	TGTGCCAGCAGCCGTCTGGGGGAGGGGTCCTACGAGCAGTACTTC	CASSRLGEGSYEQYF
NA	TRBV9	NA	TRBJ2-1	TGTGCCAGCAGCGTAGGAGAAAGCAACAATGAGCAGTTCTTC	CASSVGESNNEQFF
NA	TRBV28	TRBD2	TRBJ2-3	TGTGCCAGCAGTTCTTCTGGGCTAGCGGGAAGGGCGGTCGGCACAGATACGCAGTATTTT	CASSSSGLAGRAVGTDTQYF
NA	TRBV28	TRBD2	TRBJ2-1	TGTGCCAGCAGTTTAGATTGGGCGGGAGTACACAATGAGCAGTTCTTC	CASSLDWAGVHNEQFF
NA	TRBV7-9	NA	TRBJ1-1	TGTGCCAGCAGCTACGGGCGGAATGAAGCTTTCTTT	CASSYGRNEAFF
NA	TRBV28	NA	TRBJ1-3	TGTGCCAGCAGTTCAAGCCACTTGAACACCATATATTTT	CASSSSHLNTIYF
NA	TRBV28	TRBD2	TRBJ2-1	TGTGCCAGCGTTACTAGCGGGAGTCATTCCTACAATGAGCAGTTCTTC	CASVTSGSHSYNEQFF
NA	TRBV18	NA	TRBJ1-1	TGTGCCAGCTCACCGGGGGACCGCACTGAAGCTTTCTTT	CASSPGDRTEAFF
NA	TRBV27	TRBD2	TRBJ2-3	TGTGCGAGCAGCGGGAGAGCAGATACGCAGTATTTT	CASSGRADTQYF
NA	TRBV19	NA	TRBJ1-4	TGTGCCAGTGGAGAGGGCGGTACTAATGAAAAACTGTTTTTT	CASGEGGTNEKLFF
NA	TRBV6-1	NA	TRBJ2-7	TGTGCCAGCAGTGAAACCGAGATCTACGAGCAGTACTTC	CASSETEIYEQYF
once	TRBV9	NA	TRBJ2-5	TGTGCCAGCAGCCCCCGGTTGGATACGGAGACCCAGTACTTC	CASSPRLDTETQYF